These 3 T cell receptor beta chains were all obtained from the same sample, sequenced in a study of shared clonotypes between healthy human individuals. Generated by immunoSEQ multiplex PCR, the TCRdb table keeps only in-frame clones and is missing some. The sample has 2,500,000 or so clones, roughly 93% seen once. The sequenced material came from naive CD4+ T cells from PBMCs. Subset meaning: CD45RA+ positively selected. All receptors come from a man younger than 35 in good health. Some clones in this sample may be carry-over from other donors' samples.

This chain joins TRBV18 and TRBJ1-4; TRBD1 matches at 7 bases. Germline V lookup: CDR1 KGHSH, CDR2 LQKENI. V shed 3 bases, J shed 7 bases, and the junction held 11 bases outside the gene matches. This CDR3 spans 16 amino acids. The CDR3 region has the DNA TGTGCCAGCTCACCTCCCGACAGGGAATGGGGTGAAAAACTGTTTTTT. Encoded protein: CASSPPDREWGEKLFF. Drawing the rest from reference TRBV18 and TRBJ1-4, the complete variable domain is NAGVMQNPRHLVRRRGQEARLRCSPMKGHSHVYWYRQLPEEGLKFMVYLQKENIIDESGMPKERFSAEFPKEGPSILRIQQVVRGDSAAYFCASSPPDREWGEKLFFGSGTQLSVL.

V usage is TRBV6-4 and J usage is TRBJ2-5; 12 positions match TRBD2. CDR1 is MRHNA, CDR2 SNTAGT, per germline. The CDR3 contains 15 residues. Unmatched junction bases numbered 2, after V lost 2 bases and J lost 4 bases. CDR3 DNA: TGTGCCAGCAGTGACCGGGGACTAGCGGGAGAGACCCAGTACTTC. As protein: CASSDRGLAGETQYF.

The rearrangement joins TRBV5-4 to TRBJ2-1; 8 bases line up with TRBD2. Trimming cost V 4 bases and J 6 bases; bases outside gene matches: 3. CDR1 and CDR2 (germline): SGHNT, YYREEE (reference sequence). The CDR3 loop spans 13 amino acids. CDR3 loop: CASSPGGGNEQFF. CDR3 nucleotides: TGTGCCAGCAGCCCGGGAGGGGGCAATGAGCAGTTCTTC.